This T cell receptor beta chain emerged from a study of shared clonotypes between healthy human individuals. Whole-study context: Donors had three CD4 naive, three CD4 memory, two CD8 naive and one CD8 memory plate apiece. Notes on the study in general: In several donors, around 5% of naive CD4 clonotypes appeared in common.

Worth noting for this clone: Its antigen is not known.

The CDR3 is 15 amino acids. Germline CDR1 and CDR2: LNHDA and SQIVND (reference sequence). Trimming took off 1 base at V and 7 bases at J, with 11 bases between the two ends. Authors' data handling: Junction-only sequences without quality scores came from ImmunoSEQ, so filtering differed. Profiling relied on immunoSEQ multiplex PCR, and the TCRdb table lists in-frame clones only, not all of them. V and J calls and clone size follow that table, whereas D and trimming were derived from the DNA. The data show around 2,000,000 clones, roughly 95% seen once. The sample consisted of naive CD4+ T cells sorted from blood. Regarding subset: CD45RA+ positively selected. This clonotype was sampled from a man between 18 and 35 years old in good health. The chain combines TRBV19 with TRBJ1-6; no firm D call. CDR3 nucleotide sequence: TGTGCCAGTAGTATAGGACACGTAACGAATTCACCCCTCCACTTT. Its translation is CASSIGHVTNSPLHF.